Listed below are T cell receptor beta chains from one sample, sequenced in a study of post-analysis software for immune sequencing data. One entry per CDR3 protein, called by TCRdb with MiXCR from the PCR reads. The data hold about 460,000 distinct CDR3 sequences, with roughly 45% observed a single time. Sequencing was carried out using blood. Receptors were obtained from a girl between 10 and 17 years old with multiple sclerosis. Both conserved end residues are part of each CDR3. D genes are given only for firm matches. Only some rows state a clone size, as once, few, many or a class for expanded clones.

clone_size: .; d_call: TRBD1; v_call: TRBV20-1; j_call: TRBJ1-2; cdr3_nt: TGCAGTGCTAGCCAATTACAGGGGAGCTACACCTTC; cdr3_aa: CSASQLQGSYTF
clone_size: few; d_call: .; v_call: TRBV28; j_call: TRBJ2-3; cdr3_nt: TGTGCCAGCAGTGGATGGGACCGACTCACAGATACGCAGTATTTT; cdr3_aa: CASSGWDRLTDTQYF
clone_size: .; d_call: TRBD1; v_call: TRBV6-1; j_call: TRBJ1-5; cdr3_nt: TGTGCCAGCAGGCTCGCCGGGACAGGATATCAGCCCCAGCATTTT; cdr3_aa: CASRLAGTGYQPQHF
clone_size: many; d_call: .; v_call: TRBV29-1; j_call: TRBJ2-6; cdr3_nt: TGCAGCGTTGTAAGTGGGGCCAACGTCCTGACTTTC; cdr3_aa: CSVVSGANVLTF
clone_size: .; d_call: TRBD2; v_call: TRBV5-1; j_call: TRBJ2-1; cdr3_nt: TGCGCCAGCAGCTTGAAACCGGGACTAGTTTTTGATGAGCAGTTCTTC; cdr3_aa: CASSLKPGLVFDEQFF
clone_size: few; d_call: .; v_call: TRBV4-3; j_call: TRBJ2-7; cdr3_nt: TGCGCCAGCAGCCAAGATTTTTACCGAACCTCCGGGGAGCAGTACTTC; cdr3_aa: CASSQDFYRTSGEQYF
clone_size: many; d_call: .; v_call: TRBV7-2; j_call: TRBJ2-7; cdr3_nt: TGTGCCAGCAGCTTGAACGGACTCCTCTCCTACGAGCAGTACTTC; cdr3_aa: CASSLNGLLSYEQYF
clone_size: .; d_call: .; v_call: TRBV24-1; j_call: TRBJ1-2; cdr3_nt: TGTGCCACCAGTGCCTCAAACTATGGCTACACCTTC; cdr3_aa: CATSASNYGYTF
clone_size: .; d_call: .; v_call: TRBV7-9; j_call: TRBJ1-2; cdr3_nt: TGTGCCAGCAGCTTAGCGGGGACGGCCCGGTATGGCTACACCTTC; cdr3_aa: CASSLAGTARYGYTF
clone_size: .; d_call: TRBD1; v_call: TRBV12-3/TRBV12-4; j_call: TRBJ1-2; cdr3_nt: TGTGCCAGCAGCCGGGACAGGGGCGGTGGGGGCTACACCTTC; cdr3_aa: CASSRDRGGGGYTF